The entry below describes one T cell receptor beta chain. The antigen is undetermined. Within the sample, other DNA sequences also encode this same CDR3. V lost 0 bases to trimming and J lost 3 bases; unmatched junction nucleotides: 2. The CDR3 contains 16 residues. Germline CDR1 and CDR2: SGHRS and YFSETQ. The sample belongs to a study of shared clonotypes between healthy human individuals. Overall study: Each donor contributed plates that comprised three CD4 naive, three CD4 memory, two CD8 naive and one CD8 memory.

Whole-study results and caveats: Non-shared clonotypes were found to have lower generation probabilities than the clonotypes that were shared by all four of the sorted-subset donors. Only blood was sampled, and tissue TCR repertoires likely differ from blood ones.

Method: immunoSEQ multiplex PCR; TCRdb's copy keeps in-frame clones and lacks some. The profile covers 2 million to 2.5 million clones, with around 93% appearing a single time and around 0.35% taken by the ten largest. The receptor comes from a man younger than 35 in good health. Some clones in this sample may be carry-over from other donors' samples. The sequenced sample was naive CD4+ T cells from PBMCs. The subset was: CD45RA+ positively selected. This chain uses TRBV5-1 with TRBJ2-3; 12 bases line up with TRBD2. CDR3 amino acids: CASSLGTSGKTDTQYF. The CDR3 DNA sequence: TGCGCCAGCAGCTTGGGGACTAGCGGGAAGACAGATACGCAGTATTTT.